This entry is about one T cell receptor (beta chain). This clonotype was detected only a few times. Its antigen specificity is not known. Base quality data are lacking; no much larger clone is found one base away. Via the germline V gene (reference sequence), CDR1 is SEHNR and CDR2 FQNEAQ. V is trimmed back by 5 bases and J by 6 bases, and the junction contains 10 bases that no gene match accounts for. From the cysteine up to the phenylalanine, the CDR3 has a length of 15 residues. Just CDR3 DNA is preserved here, 45 bases in frame from base 1. The sample was run on an Illumina NovaSeq 6000. TCRalpha and TCRbeta cDNA libraries were built by 5'RACE with constant-segment primers, adding sample barcodes and unique molecular identifiers. Trizol reagent was used to extract RNA from every sample. Amplification of the libraries took two PCR steps, and the second step added a second sample barcode plus Illumina TruSeq adapters. The libraries were sequenced on an Illumina NovaSeq using 2 x 150 bp paired-end reads. The source study handled its data this way. With migec v1.2.7, reads were demultiplexed and then collapsed into UMI-guided consensus sequences. Using mixcr v2.1.11, UMI consensuses were aligned to TRA and TRB V and J templates and then assembled into clonotypes. Expanded or contracted clonotypes were those called significant by both edgeR and NoisET, with noise models trained on biological replicates. For edgeR calls, the cutoffs were a false discovery rate-adjusted p below 0.01 and a log2 fold-change threshold of 1. As an exploratory analysis of dynamics, max-normalized trajectories of the 1000 most abundant clonotypes were examined with PCA combined with hierarchical clustering. Separately sequenced CD4+ and CD8+ repertoires were used to assign the CD4 or CD8 phenotype of responding clones. Starting from the raw public reads, TCRdb applied fastp trimming at Q25, assembled clones with MiXCR and retained in-frame beta chains. A single entry per CDR3 protein holds the most common genes and DNA from its merged rows. The V and J calls, along with clone size, are taken from TCRdb and not from the paper's own processing. Counted in this sample were around 530,000 distinct CDR3 sequences; about 20% of them appeared once. The ten most abundant clones make up 7.5% to 9.5% of the sample.

These data belong to a study of T-cell memory formation after mild COVID-19 (dated by TCRdb to 2020 to 2023). For the study in its entirety: TCR sequence clusters from the two donors were found to be largely donor specific. Longitudinal TCRalpha and TCRbeta repertoire sequencing tracked T-cell clones expanding and contracting after mild COVID-19 in two donors. Two young, previously healthy adult volunteers made up the cohort, one male and one female. Overall results and qualifications from the work: Some responding clones were found in pre-infection memory, which suggests that pre-existing cross-reactive memory T cells took part in the SARS-CoV-2 response. The study included only a couple of mild cases, and larger cohorts that include severe cases with pre-infection samples were judged to be necessary. Balanced CD4/CD8 phenotypes were observed for clones contracting from day 15 to 85, whereas a bias towards CD4+ was observed for a second wave of clones expanding from day 15 to 37. Whether the second-wave clones peaking on day 37 were SARS-CoV-2 specific was not confirmed. Contracting CD4+ clones were located mainly in the CM and EM memory subsets, whereas CD8+ clones were found to be enriched in EMRA.

PBMCs were isolated by Ficoll-Paque density gradient centrifugation. This TCR was sampled from an adult woman who had mild COVID-19 (a few samples of this study predate the infection). The sample titles of this study are shuffled in the database, so cell type and time point are left out; the donor was told from shared clones. The sample taken for sequencing was PBMCs or a T cell subset sorted from them (not recorded which). The rearranged segments are TRBV7-9 and TRBJ2-7, and TRBD1 matches 10 of the central bases. The sequence in DNA is TGTGCCAGCAGCCCCGGGACAGGGGTAAAACTCGAGCAGTACTTC. Its coded protein is CASSPGTGVKLEQYF.